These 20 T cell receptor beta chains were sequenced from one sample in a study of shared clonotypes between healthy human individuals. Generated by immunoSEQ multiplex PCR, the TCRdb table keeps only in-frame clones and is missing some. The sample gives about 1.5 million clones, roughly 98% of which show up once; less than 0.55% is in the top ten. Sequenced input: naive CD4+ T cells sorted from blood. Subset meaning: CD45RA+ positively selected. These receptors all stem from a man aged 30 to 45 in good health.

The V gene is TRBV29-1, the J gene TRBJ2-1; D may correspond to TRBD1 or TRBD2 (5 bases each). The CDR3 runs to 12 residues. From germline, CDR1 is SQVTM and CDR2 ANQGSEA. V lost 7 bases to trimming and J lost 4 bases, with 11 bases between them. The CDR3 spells CSGGTVYNEQFF. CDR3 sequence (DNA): TGCAGCGGTGGGACGGTTTACAATGAGCAGTTCTTC.

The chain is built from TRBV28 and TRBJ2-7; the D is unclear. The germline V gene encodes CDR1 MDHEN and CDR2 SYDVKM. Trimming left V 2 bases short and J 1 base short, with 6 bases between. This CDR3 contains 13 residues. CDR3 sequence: CASSLALSYEQYF. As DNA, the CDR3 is TGTGCCAGCAGTTTAGCCCTATCCTACGAGCAGTACTTC.

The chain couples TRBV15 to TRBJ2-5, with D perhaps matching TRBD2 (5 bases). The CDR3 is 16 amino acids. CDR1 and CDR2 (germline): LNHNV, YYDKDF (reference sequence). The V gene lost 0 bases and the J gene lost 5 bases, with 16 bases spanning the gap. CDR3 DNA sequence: TGTGCCACCAGCAGAGATACGGCCAGGCCTAGCGAGACCCAGTACTTC. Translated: CATSRDTARPSETQYF. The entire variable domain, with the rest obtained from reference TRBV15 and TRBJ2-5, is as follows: DAMVIQNPRYQVTQFGKPVTLSCSQTLNHNVMYWYQQKSSQAPKLLFHYYDKDFNNEADTPDNFQSRRPNTSFCFLDIRSPGLGDTAMYLCATSRDTARPSETQYFGPGTRLLVL.

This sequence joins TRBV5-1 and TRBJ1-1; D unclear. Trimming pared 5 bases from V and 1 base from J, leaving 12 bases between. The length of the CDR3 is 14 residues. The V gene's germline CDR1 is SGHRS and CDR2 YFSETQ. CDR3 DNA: TGCGCCAGCAGTCTTAACGGTGAGAACACTGAAGCTTTCTTT. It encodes CASSLNGENTEAFF.

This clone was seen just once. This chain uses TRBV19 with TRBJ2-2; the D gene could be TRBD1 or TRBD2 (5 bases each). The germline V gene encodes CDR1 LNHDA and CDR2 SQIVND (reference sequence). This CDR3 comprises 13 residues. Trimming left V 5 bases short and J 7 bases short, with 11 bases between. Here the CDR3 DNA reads TGTGCCAGTAGTGGAGGACAAGGCGGGGAGCTGTTTTTT. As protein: CASSGGQGGELFF.

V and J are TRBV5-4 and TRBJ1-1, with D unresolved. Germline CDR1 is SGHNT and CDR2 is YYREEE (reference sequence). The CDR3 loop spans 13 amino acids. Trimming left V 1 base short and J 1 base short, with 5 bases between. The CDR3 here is CASSLKGNTEAFF. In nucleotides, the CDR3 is TGTGCCAGCAGCTTGAAAGGGAACACTGAAGCTTTCTTT.

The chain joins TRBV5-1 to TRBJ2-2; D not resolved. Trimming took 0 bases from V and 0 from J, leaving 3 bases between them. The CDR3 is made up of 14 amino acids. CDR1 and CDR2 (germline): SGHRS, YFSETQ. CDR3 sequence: CASSLDANTGELFF. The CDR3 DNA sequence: TGCGCCAGCAGCTTGGACGCGAACACCGGGGAGCTGTTTTTT.

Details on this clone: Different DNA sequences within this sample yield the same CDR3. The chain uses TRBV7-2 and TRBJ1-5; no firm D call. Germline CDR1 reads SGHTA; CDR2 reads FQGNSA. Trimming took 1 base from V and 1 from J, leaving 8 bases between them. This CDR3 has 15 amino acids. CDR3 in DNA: TGTGCCAGCAGCTTAGTAGGGAACAGCAATCAGCCCCAGCATTTT. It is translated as CASSLVGNSNQPQHF. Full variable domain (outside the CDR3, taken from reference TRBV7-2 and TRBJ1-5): GAGVSQSPSNKVTEKGKDVELRCDPISGHTALYWYRQSLGQGLEFLIYFQGNSAPDKSGLPSDRFSAERTGGSVSTLTIQRTQQEDSAVYLCASSLVGNSNQPQHFGDGTRLSIL.

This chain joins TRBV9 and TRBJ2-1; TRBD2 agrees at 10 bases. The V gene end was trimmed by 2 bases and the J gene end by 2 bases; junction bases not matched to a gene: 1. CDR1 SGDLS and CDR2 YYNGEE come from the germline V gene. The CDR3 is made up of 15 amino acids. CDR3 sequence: CASSVSGGPYNEQFF. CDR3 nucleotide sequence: TGTGCCAGCAGCGTTAGCGGGGGGCCCTACAATGAGCAGTTCTTC.

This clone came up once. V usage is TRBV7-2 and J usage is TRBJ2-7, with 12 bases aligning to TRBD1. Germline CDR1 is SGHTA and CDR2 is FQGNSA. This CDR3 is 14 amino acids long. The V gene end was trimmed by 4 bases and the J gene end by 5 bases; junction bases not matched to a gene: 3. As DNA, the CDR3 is TGTGCCAGCAGCTCGGGACAGGGGGCGAACGAGCAGTACTTC. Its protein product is CASSSGQGANEQYF.

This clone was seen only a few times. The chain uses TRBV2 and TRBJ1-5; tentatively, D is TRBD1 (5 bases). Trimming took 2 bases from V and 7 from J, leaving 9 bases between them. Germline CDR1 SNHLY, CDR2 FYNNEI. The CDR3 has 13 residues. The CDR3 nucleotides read TGTGCCAGCAGTGAAACGGGGGGACAGCCCCAGCATTTT. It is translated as CASSETGGQPQHF. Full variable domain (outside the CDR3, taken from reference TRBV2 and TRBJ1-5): EPEVTQTPSHQVTQMGQEVILRCVPISNHLYFYWYRQILGQKVEFLVSFYNNEISEKSEIFDDQFSVERPDGSNFTLKIRSTKLEDSAMYFCASSETGGQPQHFGDGTRLSIL.

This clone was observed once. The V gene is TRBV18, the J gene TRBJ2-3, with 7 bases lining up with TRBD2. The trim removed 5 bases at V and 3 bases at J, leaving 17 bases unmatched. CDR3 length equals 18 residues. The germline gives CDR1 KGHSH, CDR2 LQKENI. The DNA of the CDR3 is TGTGCCAGCTCATCGACAATGGGGAGCCGCGGGAGTACAGATACGCAGTATTTT. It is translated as CASSSTMGSRGSTDTQYF. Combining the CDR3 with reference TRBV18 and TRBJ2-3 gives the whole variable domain NAGVMQNPRHLVRRRGQEARLRCSPMKGHSHVYWYRQLPEEGLKFMVYLQKENIIDESGMPKERFSAEFPKEGPSILRIQQVVRGDSAAYFCASSSTMGSRGSTDTQYFGPGTRLTVL.

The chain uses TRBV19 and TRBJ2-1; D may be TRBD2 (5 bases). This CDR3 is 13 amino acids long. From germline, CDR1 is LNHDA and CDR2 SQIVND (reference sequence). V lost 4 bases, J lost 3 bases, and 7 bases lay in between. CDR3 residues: CASSTRDYNEQFF. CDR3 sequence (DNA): TGTGCCAGTAGTACCCGGGACTACAATGAGCAGTTCTTC.

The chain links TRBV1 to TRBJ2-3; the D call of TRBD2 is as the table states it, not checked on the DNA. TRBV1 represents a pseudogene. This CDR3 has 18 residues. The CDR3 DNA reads TGCACCAGCAGCCAAGATCTTGTACTAGCGGGAGAAATGGATACGCAGTATTTT. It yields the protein CTSSQDLVLAGEMDTQYF.

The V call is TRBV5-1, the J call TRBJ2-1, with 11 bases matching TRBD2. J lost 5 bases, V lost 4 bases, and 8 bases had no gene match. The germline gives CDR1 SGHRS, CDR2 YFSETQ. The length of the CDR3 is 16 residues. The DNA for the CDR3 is TGCGCCAGCAGCAAACTCGGGACTAGCGGAAACAATGAGCAGTTCTTC. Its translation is CASSKLGTSGNNEQFF.

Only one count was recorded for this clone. The CDR3 region is CASSVGTRSSYEQYF. The CDR3 bases are TGTGCCAGCAGCGTAGGGACGCGGAGCTCCTACGAGCAGTACTTC. The chain carries TRBV9 and TRBJ2-7; D ambiguous. The CDR3 runs 15 residues. Trimming left V 0 bases short and J 0 bases short, with 10 bases between. Germline CDR1 SGDLS, CDR2 YYNGEE.

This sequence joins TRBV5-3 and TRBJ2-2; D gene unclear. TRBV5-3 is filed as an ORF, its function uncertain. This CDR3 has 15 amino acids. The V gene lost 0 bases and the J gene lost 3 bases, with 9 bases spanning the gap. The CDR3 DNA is TGTGCCAGAAGCTTGGAGGGCCCGGACACCGGGGAGCTGTTTTTT. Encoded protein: CARSLEGPDTGELFF.

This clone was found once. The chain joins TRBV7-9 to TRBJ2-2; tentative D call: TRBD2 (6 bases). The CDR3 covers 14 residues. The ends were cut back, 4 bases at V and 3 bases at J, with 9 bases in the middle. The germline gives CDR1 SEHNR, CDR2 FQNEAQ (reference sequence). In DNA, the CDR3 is TGTGCCAGCAGCTCAACGGGAGACACCGGGGAGCTGTTTTTT. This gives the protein CASSSTGDTGELFF. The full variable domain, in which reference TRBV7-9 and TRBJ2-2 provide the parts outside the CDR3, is DTGVSQNPRHKITKRGQNVTFRCDPISEHNRLYWYRQTLGQGPEFLTYFQNEAQLEKSRLLSDRFSAERPKGSFSTLEIQRTEQGDSAMYLCASSSTGDTGELFFGEGSRLTVL.

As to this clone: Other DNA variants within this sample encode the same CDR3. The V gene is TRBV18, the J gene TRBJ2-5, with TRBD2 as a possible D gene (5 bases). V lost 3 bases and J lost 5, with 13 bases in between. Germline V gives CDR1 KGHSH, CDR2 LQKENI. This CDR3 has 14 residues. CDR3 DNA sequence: TGTGCCAGCTCACCTTCTGCGGGTGCTGAGACCCAGTACTTC. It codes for CASSPSAGAETQYF.

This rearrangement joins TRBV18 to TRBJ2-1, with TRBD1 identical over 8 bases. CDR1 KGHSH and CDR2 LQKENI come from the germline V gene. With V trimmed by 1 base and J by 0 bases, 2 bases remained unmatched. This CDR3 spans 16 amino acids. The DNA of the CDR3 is TGTGCCAGCTCACCACGGGACAGGAGCTCCTACAATGAGCAGTTCTTC. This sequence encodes CASSPRDRSSYNEQFF. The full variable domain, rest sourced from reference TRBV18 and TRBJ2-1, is NAGVMQNPRHLVRRRGQEARLRCSPMKGHSHVYWYRQLPEEGLKFMVYLQKENIIDESGMPKERFSAEFPKEGPSILRIQQVVRGDSAAYFCASSPRDRSSYNEQFFGPGTRLTVL.